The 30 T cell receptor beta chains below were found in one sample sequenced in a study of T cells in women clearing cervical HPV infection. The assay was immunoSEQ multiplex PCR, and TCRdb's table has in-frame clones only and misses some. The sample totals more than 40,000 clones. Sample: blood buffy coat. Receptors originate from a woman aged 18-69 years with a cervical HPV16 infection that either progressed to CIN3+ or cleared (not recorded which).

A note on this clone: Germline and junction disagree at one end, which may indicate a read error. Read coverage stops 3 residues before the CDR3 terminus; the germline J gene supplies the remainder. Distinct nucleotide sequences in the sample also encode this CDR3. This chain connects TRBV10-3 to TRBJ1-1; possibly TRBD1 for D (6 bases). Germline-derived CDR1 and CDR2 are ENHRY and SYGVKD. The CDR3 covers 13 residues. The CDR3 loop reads CAIRAGANTEAFF. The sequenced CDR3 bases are TGTGCCATCAGGGCAGGGGCGAACACCGAA.

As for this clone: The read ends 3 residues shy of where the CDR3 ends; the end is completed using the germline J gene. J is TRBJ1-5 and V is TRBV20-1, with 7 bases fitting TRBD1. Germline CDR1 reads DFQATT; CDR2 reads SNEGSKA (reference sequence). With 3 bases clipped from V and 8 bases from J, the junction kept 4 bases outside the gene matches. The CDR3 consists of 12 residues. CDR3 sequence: CSARRQGEPQHF. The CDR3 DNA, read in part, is TGCAGTGCTAGGAGGCAGGGGGAGCCC.

The CDR3: CASSAGDTGELFF. The part of the CDR3 DNA that was read is TGTGCCAGCAGTGCAGGGGACACCGGGGAG. The chain is built from TRBV6-4 and TRBJ2-2; a possible D gene is TRBD1 (6 bases). The observed sequence ends 3 residues before the CDR3 terminus, with the missing tail filled in from the germline J gene. The CDR3 is 13 amino acids. Germline lookup yields CDR1 MRHNA and CDR2 SNTAGT. Trimming took off 4 bases at V and 3 bases at J, with 6 bases between the two ends.

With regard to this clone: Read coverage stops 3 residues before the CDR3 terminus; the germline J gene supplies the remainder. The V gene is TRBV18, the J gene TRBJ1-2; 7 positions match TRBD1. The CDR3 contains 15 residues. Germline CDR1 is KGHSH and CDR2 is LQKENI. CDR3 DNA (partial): TGTGCCAGCTCACGAGACAGGGCTTTAAAAAACATC. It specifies CASSRDRALKNI. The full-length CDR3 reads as CASSRDRALKNIYTF. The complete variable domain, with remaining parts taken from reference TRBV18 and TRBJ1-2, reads NAGVMQNPRHLVRRRGQEARLRCSPMKGHSHVYWYRQLPEEGLKFMVYLQKENIIDESGMPKERFSAEFPKEGPSILRIQQVVRGDSAAYFCASSRDRALKNIYTFGSGTRLTVV.

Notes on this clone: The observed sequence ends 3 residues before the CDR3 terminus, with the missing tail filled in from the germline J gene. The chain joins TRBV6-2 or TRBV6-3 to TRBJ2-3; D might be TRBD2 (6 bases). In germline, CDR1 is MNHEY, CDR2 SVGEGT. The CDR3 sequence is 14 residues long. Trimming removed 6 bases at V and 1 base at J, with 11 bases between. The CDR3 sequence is CASRTRGGTDTQYF. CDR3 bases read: TGTGCCAGCAGGACCCGCGGGGGCACAGATACG.

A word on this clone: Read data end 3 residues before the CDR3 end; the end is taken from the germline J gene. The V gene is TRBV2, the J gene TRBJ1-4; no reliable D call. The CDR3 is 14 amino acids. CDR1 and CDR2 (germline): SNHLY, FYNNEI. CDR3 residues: CASSERARNAELFF. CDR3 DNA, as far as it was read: TGTGCCAGCAGTGAAAGGGCCCGTAATGCAGAA.

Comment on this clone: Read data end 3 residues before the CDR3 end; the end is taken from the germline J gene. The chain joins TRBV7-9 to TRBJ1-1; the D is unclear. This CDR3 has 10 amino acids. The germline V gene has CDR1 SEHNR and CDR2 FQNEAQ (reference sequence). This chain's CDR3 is CASSPTGAFF. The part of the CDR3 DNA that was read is TGTGCCAGCAGCCCAACGGGA.

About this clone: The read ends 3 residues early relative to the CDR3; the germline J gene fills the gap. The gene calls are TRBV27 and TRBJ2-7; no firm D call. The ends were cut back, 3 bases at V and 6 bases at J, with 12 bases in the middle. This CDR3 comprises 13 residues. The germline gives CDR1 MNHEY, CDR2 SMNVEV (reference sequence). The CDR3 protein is CASSFGPLREQYF. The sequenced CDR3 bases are TGTGCCAGCAGTTTTGGCCCCCTCCGCGAG.

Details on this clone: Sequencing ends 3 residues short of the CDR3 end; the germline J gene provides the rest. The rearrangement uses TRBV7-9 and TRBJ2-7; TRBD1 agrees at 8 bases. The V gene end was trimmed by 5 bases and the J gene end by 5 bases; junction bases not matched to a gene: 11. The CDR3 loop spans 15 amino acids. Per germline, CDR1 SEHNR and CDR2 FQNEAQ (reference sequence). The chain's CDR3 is CASSLGGRGLHEQYF. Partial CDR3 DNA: TGTGCCAGCAGCCTCGGAGGCAGGGGGCTCCACGAG.

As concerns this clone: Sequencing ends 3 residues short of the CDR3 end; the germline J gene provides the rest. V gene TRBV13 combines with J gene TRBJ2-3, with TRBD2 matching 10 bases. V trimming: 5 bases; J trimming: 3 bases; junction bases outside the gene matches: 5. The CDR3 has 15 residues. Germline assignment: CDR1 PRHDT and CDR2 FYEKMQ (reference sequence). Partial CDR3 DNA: TGTGCCAGCAGCCTCGATAGCGGGAGGACAGATACG. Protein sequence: CASSLDSGRTDT. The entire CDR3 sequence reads CASSLDSGRTDTQYF.

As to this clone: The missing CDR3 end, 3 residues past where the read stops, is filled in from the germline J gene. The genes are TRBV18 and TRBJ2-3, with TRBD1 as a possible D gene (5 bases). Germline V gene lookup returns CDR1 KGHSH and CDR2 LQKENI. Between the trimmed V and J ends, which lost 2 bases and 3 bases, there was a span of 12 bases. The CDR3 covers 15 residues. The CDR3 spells CASSPYQGRTDTQYF. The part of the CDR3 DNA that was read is TGTGCCAGCTCACCATATCAGGGTCGAACAGATACG.

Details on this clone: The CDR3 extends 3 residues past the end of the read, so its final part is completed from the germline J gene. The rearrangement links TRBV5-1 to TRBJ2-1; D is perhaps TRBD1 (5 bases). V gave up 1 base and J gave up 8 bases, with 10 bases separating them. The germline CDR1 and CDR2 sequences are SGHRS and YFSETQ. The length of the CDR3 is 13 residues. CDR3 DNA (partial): TGCGCCAGCAGCTTGTCTGACAGACATGAG. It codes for CASSLSDRHE. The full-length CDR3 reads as CASSLSDRHEQFF.

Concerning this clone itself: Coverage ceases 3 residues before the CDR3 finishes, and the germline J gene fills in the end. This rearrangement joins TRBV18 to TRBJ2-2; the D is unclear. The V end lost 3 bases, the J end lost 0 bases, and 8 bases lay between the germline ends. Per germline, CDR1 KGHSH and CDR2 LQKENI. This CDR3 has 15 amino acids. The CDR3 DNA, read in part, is TGTGCCAGCTCACCGCTAATGGCGAACACCGGGGAG. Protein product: CASSPLMANTGE. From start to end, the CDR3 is CASSPLMANTGELFF.

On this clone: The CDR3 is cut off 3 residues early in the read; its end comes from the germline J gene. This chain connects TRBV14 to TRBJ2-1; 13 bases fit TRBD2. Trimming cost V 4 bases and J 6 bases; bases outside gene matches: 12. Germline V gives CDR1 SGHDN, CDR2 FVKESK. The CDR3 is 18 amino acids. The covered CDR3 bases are TGTGCCAGCAGCCCGTATAAAACTAGCGGGGGGGCCCTCAATGAG. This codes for CASSPYKTSGGALNE. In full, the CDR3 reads CASSPYKTSGGALNEQFF. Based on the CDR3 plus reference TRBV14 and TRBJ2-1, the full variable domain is EAGVTQFPSHSVIEKGQTVTLRCDPISGHDNLYWYRRVMGKEIKFLLHFVKESKQDESGMPNNRFLAERTGGTYSTLKVQPAELEDSGVYFCASSPYKTSGGALNEQFFGPGTRLTVL.

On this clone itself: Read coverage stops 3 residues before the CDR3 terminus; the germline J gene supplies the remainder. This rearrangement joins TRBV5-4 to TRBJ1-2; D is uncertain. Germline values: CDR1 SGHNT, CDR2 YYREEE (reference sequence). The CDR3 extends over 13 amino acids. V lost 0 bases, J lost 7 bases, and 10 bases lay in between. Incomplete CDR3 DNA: TGTGCCAGCAGCTTGGGACACCTCCGTGGC. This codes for CASSLGHLRG. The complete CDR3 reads CASSLGHLRGYTF. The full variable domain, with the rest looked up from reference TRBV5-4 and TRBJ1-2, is ETGVTQSPTHLIKTRGQQVTLRCSSQSGHNTVSWYQQALGQGPQFIFQYYREEENGRGNFPPRFSGLQFPNYSSELNVNALELDDSALYLCASSLGHLRGYTFGSGTRLTVV.

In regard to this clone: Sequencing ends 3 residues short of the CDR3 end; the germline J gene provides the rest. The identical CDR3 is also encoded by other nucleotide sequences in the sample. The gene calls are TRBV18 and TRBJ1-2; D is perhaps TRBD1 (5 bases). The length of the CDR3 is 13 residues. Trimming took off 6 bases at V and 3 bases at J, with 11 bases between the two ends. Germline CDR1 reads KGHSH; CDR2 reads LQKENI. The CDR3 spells CASSEGPDYGYTF. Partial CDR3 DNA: TGTGCCAGCTCCGAGGGGCCGGACTATGGC.

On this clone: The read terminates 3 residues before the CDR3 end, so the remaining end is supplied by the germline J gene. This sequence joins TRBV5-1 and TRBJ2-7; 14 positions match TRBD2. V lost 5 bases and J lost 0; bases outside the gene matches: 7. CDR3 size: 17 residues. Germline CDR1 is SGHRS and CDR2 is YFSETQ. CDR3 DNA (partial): TGCGCCAGCAGACCCAGGACTAGCGGGGGGCGCTCCTACGAG. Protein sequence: CASRPRTSGGRSYE. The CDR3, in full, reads CASRPRTSGGRSYEQYF. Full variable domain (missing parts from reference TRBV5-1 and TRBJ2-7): KAGVTQTPRYLIKTRGQQVTLSCSPISGHRSVSWYQQTPGQGLQFLFEYFSETQRNKGNFPGRFSGRQFSNSRSEMNVSTLELGDSALYLCASRPRTSGGRSYEQYFGPGTRLTVT.

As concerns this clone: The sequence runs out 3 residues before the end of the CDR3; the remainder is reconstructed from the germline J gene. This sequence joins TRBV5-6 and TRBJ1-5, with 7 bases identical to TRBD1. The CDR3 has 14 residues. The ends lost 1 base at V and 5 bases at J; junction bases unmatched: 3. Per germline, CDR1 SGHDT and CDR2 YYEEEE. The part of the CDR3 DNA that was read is TGTGCCAGCAGCTTGCAAGGGGGCGATCAGCCC. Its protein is CASSLQGGDQP. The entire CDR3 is CASSLQGGDQPQHF.

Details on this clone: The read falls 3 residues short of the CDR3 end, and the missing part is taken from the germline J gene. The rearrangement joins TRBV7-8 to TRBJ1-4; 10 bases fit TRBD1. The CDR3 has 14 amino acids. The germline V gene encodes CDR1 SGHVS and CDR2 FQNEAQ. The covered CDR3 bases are TGTGCCAGCAGCGAAGGGACAGGGGTGACACCA. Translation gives CASSEGTGVTP. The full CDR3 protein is CASSEGTGVTPLFF.

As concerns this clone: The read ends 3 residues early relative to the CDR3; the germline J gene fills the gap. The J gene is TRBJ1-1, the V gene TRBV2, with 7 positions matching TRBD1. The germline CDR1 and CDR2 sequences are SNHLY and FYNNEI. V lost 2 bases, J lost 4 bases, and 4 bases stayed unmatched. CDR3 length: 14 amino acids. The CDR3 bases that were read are TGTGCCAGCAGTGAACGGACAGGTTTCACTGAA. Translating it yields CASSERTGFTE. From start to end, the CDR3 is CASSERTGFTEAFF.

CDR3 loop: CASTRSGSRKNSPLFF. CDR3 DNA, as far as it was read: TGTGCCAGCACCCGAAGCGGCAGCCGGAAGAATTCACCG. The rearrangement uses TRBV2 and TRBJ2-2; D is perhaps TRBD2 (5 bases). The read comes to an end 3 residues before the CDR3 does, leaving the germline J gene to fill in the end. Germline V gene lookup returns CDR1 SNHLY and CDR2 FYNNEI. This CDR3 has 16 residues.

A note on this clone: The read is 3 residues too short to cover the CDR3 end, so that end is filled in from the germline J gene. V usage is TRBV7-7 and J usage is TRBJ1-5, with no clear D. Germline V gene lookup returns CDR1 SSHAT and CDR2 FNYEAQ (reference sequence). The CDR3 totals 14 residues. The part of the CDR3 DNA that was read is TGTGCCAGCAGCATTACCTCAGACACAGATCCC. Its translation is CASSITSDTDP. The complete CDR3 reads CASSITSDTDPQHF.

The CDR3: CASSLDSLDNEQFF. The sequenced CDR3 bases are TGCGCCAGCAGCTTGGACAGTCTCGACAATGAG. J is TRBJ2-1 and V is TRBV5-1; D gene unclear. From the germline J gene comes the end of the CDR3, since the read stops 3 residues before it. Germline V gene lookup returns CDR1 SGHRS and CDR2 YFSETQ. The CDR3 sequence is 14 residues long. The V gene lost 0 bases and the J gene lost 5 bases, with 9 bases spanning the gap.

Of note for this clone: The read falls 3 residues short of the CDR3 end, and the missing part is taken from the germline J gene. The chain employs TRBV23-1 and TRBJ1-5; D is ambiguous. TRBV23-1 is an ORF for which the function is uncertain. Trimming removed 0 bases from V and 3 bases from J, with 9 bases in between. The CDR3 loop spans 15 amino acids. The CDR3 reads CASSQSIGFNQPQHF. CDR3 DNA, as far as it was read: TGCGCCAGCAGTCAATCAATAGGGTTCAATCAGCCC.

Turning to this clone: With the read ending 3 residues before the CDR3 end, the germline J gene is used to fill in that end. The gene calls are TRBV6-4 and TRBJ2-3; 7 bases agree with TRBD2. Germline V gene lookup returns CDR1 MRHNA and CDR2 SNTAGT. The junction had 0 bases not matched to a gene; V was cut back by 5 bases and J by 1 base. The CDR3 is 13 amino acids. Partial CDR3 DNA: TGTGCCAGCAGTAGCGGGGGCACAGATACG. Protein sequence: CASSSGGTDT. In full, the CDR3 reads CASSSGGTDTQYF.

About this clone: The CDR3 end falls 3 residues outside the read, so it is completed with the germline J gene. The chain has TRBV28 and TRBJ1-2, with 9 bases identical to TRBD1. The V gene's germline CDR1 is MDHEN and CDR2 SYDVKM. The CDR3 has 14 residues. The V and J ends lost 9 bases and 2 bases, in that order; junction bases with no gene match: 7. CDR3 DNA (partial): TGTGCCAGTACGGAGGGACAGGGAAACTATGGC. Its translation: CASTEGQGNYG. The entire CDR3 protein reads CASTEGQGNYGYTF.

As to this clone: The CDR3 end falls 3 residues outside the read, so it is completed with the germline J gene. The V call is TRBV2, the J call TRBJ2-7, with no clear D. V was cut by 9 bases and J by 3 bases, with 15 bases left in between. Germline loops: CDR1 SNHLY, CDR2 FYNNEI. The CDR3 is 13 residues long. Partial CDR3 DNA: TGTGCCAGTGCTGTGGGCACCGACTACGAG. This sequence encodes CASAVGTDYE. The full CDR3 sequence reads CASAVGTDYEQYF.

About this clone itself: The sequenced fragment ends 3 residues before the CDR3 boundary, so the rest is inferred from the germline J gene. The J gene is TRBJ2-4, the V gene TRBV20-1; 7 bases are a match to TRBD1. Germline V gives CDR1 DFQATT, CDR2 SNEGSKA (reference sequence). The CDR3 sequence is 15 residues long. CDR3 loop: CSARDPTGRLQPQYF. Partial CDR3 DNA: TGCAGTGCTAGAGATCCGACAGGGCGACTTCAGCCT.

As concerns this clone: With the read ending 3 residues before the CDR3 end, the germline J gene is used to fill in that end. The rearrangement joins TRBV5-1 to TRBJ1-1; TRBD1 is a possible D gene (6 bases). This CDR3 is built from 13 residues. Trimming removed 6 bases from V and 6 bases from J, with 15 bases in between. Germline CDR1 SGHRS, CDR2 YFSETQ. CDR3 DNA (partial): TGCGCCAGCAACCTACTCGGACAGCCTGAA. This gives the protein CASNLLGQPE. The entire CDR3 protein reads CASNLLGQPEAFF.

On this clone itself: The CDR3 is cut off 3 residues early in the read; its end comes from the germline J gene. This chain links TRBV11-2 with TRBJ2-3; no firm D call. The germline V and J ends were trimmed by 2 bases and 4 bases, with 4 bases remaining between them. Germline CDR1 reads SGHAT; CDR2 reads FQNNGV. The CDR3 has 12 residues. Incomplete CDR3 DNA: TGTGCCAGCAGCTTATATTCAGATACG. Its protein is CASSLYSDT. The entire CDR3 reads CASSLYSDTQYF. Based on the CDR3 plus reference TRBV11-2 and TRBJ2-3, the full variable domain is EAGVAQSPRYKIIEKRQSVAFWCNPISGHATLYWYQQILGQGPKLLIQFQNNGVVDDSQLPKDRFSAERLKGVDSTLKIQPAKLEDSAVYLCASSLYSDTQYFGPGTRLTVL.